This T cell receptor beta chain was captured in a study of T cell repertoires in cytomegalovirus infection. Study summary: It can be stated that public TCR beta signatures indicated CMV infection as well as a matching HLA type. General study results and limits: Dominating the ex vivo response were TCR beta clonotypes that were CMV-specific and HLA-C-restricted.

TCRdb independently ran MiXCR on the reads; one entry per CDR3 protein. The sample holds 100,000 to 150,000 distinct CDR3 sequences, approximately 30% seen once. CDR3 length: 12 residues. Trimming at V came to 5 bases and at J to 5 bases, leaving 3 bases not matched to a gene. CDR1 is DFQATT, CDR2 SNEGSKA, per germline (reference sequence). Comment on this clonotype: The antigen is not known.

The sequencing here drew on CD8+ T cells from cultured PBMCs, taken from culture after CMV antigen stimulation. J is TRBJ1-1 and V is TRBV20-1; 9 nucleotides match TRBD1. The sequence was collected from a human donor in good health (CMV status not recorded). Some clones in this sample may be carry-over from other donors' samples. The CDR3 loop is CSAPDRGTEAFF. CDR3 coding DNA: TGCAGTGCTCCTGACAGGGGGACTGAAGCTTTCTTT.